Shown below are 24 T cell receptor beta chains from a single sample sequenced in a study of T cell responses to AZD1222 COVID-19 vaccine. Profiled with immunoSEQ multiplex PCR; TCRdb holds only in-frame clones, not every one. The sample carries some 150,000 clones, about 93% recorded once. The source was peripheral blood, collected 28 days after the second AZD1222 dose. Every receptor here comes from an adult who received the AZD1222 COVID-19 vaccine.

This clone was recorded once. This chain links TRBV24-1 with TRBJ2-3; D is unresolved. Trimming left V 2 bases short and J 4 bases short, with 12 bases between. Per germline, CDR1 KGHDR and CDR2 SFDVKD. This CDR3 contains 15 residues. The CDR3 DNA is TGTGCCACCAGTGATTCCAGCAACTTGCCAGATACGCAGTATTTT. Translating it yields CATSDSSNLPDTQYF.

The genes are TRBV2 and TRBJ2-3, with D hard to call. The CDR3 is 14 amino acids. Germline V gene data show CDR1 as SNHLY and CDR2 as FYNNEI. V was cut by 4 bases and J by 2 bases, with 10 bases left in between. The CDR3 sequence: CASSASPITDTQYF. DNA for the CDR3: TGTGCCAGCAGTGCTTCCCCGATCACAGATACGCAGTATTTT.

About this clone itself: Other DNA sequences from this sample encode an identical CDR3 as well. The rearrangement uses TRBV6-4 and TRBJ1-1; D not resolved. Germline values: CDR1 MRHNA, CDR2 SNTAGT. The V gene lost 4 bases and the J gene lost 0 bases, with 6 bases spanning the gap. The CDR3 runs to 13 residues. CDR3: CASSVSVNTEAFF. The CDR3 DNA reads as TGTGCCAGCAGTGTTTCAGTGAACACTGAAGCTTTCTTT.

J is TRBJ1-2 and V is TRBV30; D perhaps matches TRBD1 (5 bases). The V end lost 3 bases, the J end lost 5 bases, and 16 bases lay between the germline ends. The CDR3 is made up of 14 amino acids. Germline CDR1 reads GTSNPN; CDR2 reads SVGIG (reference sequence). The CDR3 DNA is TGTGCCTGGAGCCTCGGGGAAGGGACGTATGGCTACACCTTC. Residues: CAWSLGEGTYGYTF.

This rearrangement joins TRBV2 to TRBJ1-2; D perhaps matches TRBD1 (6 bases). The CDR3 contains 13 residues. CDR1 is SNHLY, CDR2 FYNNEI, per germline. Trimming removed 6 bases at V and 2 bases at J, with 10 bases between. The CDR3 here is CASRGDINYGYTF. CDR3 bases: TGTGCCAGCAGAGGGGACATCAACTATGGCTACACCTTC.

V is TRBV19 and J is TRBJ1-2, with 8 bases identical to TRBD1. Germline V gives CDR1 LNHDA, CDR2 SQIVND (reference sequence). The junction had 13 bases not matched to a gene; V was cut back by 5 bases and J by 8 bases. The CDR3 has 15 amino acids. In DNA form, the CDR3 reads TGTGCCAGTAGTCCTCTCTCTAGACAGGGGCACGGCTACACCTTC. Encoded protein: CASSPLSRQGHGYTF.

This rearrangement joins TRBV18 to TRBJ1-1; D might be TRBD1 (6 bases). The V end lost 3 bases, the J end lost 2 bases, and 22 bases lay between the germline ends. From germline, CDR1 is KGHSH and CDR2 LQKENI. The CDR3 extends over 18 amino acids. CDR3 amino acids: CASSPDFPGQKSNTEAFF. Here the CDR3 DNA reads TGTGCCAGCTCACCGGACTTTCCGGGACAAAAATCAAACACTGAAGCTTTCTTT. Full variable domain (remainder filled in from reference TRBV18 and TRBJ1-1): NAGVMQNPRHLVRRRGQEARLRCSPMKGHSHVYWYRQLPEEGLKFMVYLQKENIIDESGMPKERFSAEFPKEGPSILRIQQVVRGDSAAYFCASSPDFPGQKSNTEAFFGQGTRLTVV.

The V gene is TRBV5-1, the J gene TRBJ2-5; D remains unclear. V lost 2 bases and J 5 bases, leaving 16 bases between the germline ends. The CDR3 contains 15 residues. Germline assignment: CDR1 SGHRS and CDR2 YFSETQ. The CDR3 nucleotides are TGCGCCAGCAGCTTTAGGCCTCTGAACTTGGAGACCCAGTACTTC. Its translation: CASSFRPLNLETQYF.

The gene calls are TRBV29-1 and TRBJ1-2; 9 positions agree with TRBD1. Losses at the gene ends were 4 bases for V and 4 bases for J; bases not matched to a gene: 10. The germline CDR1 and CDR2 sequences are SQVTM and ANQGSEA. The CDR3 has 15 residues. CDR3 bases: TGCAGCGTTGCCCCGTCGACAGGGGGACGCTATGGCTACACCTTC. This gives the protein CSVAPSTGGRYGYTF. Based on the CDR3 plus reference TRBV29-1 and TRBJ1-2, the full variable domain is SAVISQKPSRDICQRGTSLTIQCQVDSQVTMMFWYRQQPGQSLTLIATANQGSEATYESGFVIDKFPISRPNLTFSTLTVSNMSPEDSSIYLCSVAPSTGGRYGYTFGSGTRLTVV.

In nucleotides, the CDR3 is TGTGCCAGCAGGCTGGACAGAATGAACACTGAAGCTTTCTTT. Translation gives CASRLDRMNTEAFF. The chain has TRBV2 and TRBJ1-1; maybe TRBD1 (6 bases). V shed 6 bases and J shed 0 bases, with 11 bases lying between them. Germline-derived CDR1 and CDR2 are SNHLY and FYNNEI. This CDR3 has 14 residues.

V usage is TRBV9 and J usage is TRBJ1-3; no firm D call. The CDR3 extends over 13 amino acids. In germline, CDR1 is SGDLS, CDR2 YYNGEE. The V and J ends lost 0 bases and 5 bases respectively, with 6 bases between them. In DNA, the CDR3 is TGTGCCAGCAGCGTAGAAAACCGAAACACCATATATTTT. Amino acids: CASSVENRNTIYF.

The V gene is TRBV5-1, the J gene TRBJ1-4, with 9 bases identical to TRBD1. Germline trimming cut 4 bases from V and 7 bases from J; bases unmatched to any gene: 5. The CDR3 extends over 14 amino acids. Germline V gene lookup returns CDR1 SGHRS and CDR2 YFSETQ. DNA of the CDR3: TGCGCCAGCAGCCTGGGGGACAGGGCTGAAAAACTGTTTTTT. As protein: CASSLGDRAEKLFF.

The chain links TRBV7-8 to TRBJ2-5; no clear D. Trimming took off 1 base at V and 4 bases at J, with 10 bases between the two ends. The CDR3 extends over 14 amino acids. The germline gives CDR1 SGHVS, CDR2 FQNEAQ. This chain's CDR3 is CASSLEVRPETQYF. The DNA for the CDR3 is TGTGCCAGCAGCTTAGAAGTGAGGCCAGAGACCCAGTACTTC. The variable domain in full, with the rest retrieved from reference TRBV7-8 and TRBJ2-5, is GAGVSQSPRYKVAKRGQDVALRCDPISGHVSLFWYQQALGQGPEFLTYFQNEAQLDKSGLPSDRFFAERPEGSVSTLKIQRTQQEDSAVYLCASSLEVRPETQYFGPGTRLLVL.

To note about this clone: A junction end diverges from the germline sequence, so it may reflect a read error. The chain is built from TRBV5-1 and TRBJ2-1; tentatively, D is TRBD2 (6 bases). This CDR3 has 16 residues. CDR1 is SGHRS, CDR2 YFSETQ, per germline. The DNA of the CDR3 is TGCGCCAGCAGTAGCAATTGGGCGGGATCCTTCAATGAGCAGTTCTTC. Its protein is CASSSNWAGSFNEQFF.

DNA of the CDR3: TGTGCCAGCAGCCCCCAGACAGGGTCAGGAAACACCATATATTTT. Translation: CASSPQTGSGNTIYF. This chain links TRBV7-2 with TRBJ1-3; 7 nucleotides match TRBD1. Trimming cost V 5 bases and J 4 bases; bases outside gene matches: 8. The germline CDR1 and CDR2 sequences are SGHTA and FQGNSA. There are 15 residues in the CDR3.

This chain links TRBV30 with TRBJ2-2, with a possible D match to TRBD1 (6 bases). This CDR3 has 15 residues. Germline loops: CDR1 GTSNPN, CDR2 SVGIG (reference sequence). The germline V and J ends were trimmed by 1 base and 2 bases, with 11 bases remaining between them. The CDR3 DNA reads TGTGCCTGGAGTGCTACAGGGAGAAACACCGGGGAGCTGTTTTTT. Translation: CAWSATGRNTGELFF.

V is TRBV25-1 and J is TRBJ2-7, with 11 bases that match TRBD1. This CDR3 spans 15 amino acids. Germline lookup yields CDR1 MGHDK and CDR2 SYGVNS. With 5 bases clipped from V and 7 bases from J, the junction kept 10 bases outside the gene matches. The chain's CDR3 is CASSSSGQGAGEQYF. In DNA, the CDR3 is TGTGCCAGCAGTAGTTCTGGACAGGGGGCGGGGGAGCAGTACTTC.

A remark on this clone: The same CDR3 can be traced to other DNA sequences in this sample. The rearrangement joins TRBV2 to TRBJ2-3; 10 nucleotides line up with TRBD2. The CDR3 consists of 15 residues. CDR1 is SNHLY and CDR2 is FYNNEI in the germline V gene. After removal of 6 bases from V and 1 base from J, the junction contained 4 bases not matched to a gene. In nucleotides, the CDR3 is TGTGCCAGCAGCCGACTAGCGGGCGGCACAGATACGCAGTATTTT. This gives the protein CASSRLAGGTDTQYF.

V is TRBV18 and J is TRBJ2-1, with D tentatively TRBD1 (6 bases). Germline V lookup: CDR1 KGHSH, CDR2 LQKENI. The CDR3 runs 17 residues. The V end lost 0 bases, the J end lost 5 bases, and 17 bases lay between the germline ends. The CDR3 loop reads CASSPPDRPSVNNEQFF. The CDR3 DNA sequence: TGTGCCAGCTCACCACCGGACAGACCATCGGTAAACAATGAGCAGTTCTTC.

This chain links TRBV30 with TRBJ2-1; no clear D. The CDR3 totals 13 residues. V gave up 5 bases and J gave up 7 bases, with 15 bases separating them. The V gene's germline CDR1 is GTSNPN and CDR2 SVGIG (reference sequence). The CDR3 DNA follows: TGTGCCTGGTCTCTGGCCATGGGGAATGAGCAGTTCTTC. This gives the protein CAWSLAMGNEQFF.

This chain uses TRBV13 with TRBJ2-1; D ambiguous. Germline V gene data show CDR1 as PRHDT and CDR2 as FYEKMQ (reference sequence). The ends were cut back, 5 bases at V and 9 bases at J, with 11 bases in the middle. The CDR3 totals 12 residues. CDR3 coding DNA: TGTGCCAGCAGCACTCAAAGTATTGAGCAGTTCTTC. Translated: CASSTQSIEQFF.

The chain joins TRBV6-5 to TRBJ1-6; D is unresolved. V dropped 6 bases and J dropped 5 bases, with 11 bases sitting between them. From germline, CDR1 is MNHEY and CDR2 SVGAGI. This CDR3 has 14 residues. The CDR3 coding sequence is TGTGCCAGCAGCGTCGGACGGGATAATTCACCCCTCCACTTT. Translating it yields CASSVGRDNSPLHF.

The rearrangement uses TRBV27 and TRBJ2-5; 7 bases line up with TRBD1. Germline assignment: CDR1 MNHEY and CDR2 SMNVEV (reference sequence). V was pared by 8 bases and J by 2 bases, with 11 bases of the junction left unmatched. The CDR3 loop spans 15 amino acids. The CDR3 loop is CASARAGTVQETQYF. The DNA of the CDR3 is TGTGCCAGCGCTCGGGCCGGGACAGTACAAGAGACCCAGTACTTC.

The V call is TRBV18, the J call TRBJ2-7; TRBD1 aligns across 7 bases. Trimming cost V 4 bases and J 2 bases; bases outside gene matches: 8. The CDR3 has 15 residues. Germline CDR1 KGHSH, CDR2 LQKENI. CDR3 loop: CASSLKQGITYEQYF. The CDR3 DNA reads TGTGCCAGCTCACTCAAACAGGGGATAACCTACGAGCAGTACTTC.